This TCR beta chain was observed in a study of blood T cells in healthy people across ages. The CDR3 totals 15 residues. Germline assignment: CDR1 SGHRS and CDR2 YFSETQ. The germline V and J ends were trimmed by 3 bases and 8 bases, with 18 bases remaining between them. The second PCR ran about 6 to 12 cycles with a sample-barcoded 5' primer and J-beta primers. Via MiXCR, TCRdb re-called the 5' RACE reads, giving one row per CDR3 protein. In the table there are 910,000 or so distinct CDR3 sequences, 45% to 60% of which are singletons. The rearrangement uses TRBV5-1 and TRBJ2-1; tentatively, D is TRBD2 (6 bases). The specimen sequenced was blood. The receptor's source is an older woman in good health. CDR3 coding DNA: TGCGCCAGCAGCTCGCCGGGACTTCTAACAGATGAGCAGTTCTTC. This sequence encodes CASSSPGLLTDEQFF.